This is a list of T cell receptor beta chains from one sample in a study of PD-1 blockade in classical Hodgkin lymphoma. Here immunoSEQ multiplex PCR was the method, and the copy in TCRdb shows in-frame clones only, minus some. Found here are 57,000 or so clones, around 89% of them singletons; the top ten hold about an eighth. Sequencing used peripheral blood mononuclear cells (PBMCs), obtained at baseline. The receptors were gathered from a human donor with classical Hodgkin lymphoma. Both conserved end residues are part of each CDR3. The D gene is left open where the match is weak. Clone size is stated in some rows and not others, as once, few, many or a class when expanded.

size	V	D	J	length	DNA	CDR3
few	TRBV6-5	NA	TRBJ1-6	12	TGTGCCAGCAGTTCGCCGGATTCACCCCTCCACTTT	CASSSPDSPLHF
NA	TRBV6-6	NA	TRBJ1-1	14	TGTGCCAGCAGTTACGAAGCCAAGAACACTGAAGCTTTCTTT	CASSYEAKNTEAFF
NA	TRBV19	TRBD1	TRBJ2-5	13	TGTGCCAGTAGTCCCGGACAGGAAGAGACCCAGTACTTC	CASSPGQEETQYF
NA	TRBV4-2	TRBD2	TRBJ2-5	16	TGTGCCAGCAGCCAAGCCGGGACTAGCGGACAAGAGACCCAGTACTTC	CASSQAGTSGQETQYF
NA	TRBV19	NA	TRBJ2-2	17	TGTGCCAGTAGCGCCGGACGTATCGGGGTAATGGCCGGGGAGCTGTTTTTT	CASSAGRIGVMAGELFF
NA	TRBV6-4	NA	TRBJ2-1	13	TGTGCCAGCAGTGTGCGCAGGGATGATGAGCAGTTCTTC	CASSVRRDDEQFF
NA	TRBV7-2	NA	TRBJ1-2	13	TGTGCCAGCAGCTTAGTTGCCAGGGAGGGCTACACCTTC	CASSLVAREGYTF
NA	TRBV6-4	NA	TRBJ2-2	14	TGTGCCAGCAGCGAAGAGGGGCTTACCGGGGAGCTGTTTTTT	CASSEEGLTGELFF
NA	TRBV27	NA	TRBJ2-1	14	TGTGCCAGCAGTTTGCAGGGGGGGCTGGCTGAGCAGTTCTTC	CASSLQGGLAEQFF
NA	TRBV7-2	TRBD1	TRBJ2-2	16	TGTGCCAGCAGCTTAAGATCAGGGGGCTTAGCCGGGGAGCTGTTTTTT	CASSLRSGGLAGELFF
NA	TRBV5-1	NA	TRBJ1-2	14	TGCGCCAGCAGCCCCACCCCATGGGACTATGGCTACACCTTC	CASSPTPWDYGYTF
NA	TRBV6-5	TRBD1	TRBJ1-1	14	TGTGCCAGCAGCCGACAGGGTATGAACACTGAAGCTTTCTTT	CASSRQGMNTEAFF
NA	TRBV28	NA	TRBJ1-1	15	TGTGCCAGCATGAACCACGGGGGGCAGGGAACTGAAGCTTTCTTT	CASMNHGGQGTEAFF
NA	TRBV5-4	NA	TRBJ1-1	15	TGTGCCAGCAGCCCTTTCAGTGGAGGGAACACTGAAGCTTTCTTT	CASSPFSGGNTEAFF
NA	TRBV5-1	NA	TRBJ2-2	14	TGCGCCAGCAGTCCCGCGCTGGGCACCGGGGAGCTGTTTTTT	CASSPALGTGELFF
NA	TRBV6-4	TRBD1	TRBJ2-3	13	TGTGCCAGCGCCGGGACAGGGACAGATACGCAGTATTTT	CASAGTGTDTQYF